Shown below are 28 T cell receptor beta chains from a single sample sequenced in a study of T cells in localized non-small cell lung cancer. Assay: immunoSEQ multiplex PCR; the TCRdb copy retains only in-frame clones and omits some. The sample lists about 33,000 clones; under 90% were seen once. This sample comprised peripheral blood, obtained before any cancer treatment. The receptor source for this set is a male donor aged 60 or older with stage III lung adenocarcinoma.

V gene TRBV2 combines with J gene TRBJ1-2, with D tentatively TRBD1 (5 bases). The length of the CDR3 is 12 residues. Trimming left V 8 bases short and J 4 bases short, with 11 bases between. Per germline, CDR1 SNHLY and CDR2 FYNNEI. The CDR3 DNA is TGTGCCAGCTTCCGGGACGGCTATGGCTACACCTTC. Its translation is CASFRDGYGYTF.

This chain uses TRBV6-1 with TRBJ1-2; D unresolved. This CDR3 contains 13 residues. V lost 2 bases to trimming and J lost 10 bases, with 14 bases between them. Germline lookup yields CDR1 MNHNS and CDR2 SASEGT. The CDR3 sequence is CASSESSRSDYTF. CDR3 DNA: TGTGCCAGCAGTGAAAGCAGTAGGAGCGACTACACCTTC.

The chain links TRBV9 to TRBJ1-4; D is ambiguous. CDR1 is SGDLS, CDR2 YYNGEE, per germline. The V end lost 3 bases, the J end lost 2 bases, and 11 bases lay between the germline ends. This CDR3 spans 15 amino acids. The CDR3 DNA sequence: TGTGCCAGCAGCGCCACGCTCGGGACTAATGAAAAACTGTTTTTT. Its protein product is CASSATLGTNEKLFF. The full variable domain, its missing parts supplied by reference TRBV9 and TRBJ1-4, is DSGVTQTPKHLITATGQRVTLRCSPRSGDLSVYWYQQSLDQGLQFLIQYYNGEERAKGNILERFSAQQFPDLHSELNLSSLELGDSALYFCASSATLGTNEKLFFGSGTQLSVL.

The chain has TRBV7-9 and TRBJ2-3, with 10 bases that match TRBD2. The ends lost 6 bases at V and 3 bases at J; junction bases unmatched: 6. CDR3 size: 15 residues. Per the germline V gene, CDR1 is SEHNR and CDR2 is FQNEAQ (reference sequence). The CDR3 DNA reads as TGTGCCAGCAGTGAAGCGGGGGGGCCAACAGATACGCAGTATTTT. It yields the protein CASSEAGGPTDTQYF. The variable domain in full, with the rest retrieved from reference TRBV7-9 and TRBJ2-3, is DTGVSQNPRHKITKRGQNVTFRCDPISEHNRLYWYRQTLGQGPEFLTYFQNEAQLEKSRLLSDRFSAERPKGSFSTLEIQRTEQGDSAMYLCASSEAGGPTDTQYFGPGTRLTVL.

The chain carries TRBV29-1 and TRBJ1-1; D uncertain. The germline CDR1 and CDR2 sequences are SQVTM and ANQGSEA. The CDR3 is 11 residues long. Deletions cut 7 bases from V and 2 bases from J, with 8 bases between. CDR3 nucleotide sequence: TGCAGCGACGGCGGAAACACTGAAGCTTTCTTT. Its translation is CSDGGNTEAFF.

The chain carries TRBV5-4 and TRBJ1-2; D remains unclear. Trimming pared 2 bases from V and 4 bases from J, leaving 12 bases between. This CDR3 comprises 14 residues. Per germline, CDR1 SGHNT and CDR2 YYREEE (reference sequence). As DNA, the CDR3 is TGTGCCAGCAGCTTCGGCCAGAATCTCTATGGCTACACCTTC. This sequence encodes CASSFGQNLYGYTF.

The chain couples TRBV5-1 to TRBJ2-7, with 13 nucleotides matching TRBD2. Germline values: CDR1 SGHRS, CDR2 YFSETQ. J was trimmed by 4 bases and V by 0 bases; bases with no gene match: 4. The CDR3 runs to 16 residues. The CDR3 sequence: CASSLAGTSGNYEQYF. The CDR3 region has the DNA TGCGCCAGCAGCTTGGCGGGGACTAGCGGGAATTACGAGCAGTACTTC.

The rearrangement uses TRBV7-9 and TRBJ2-3; TRBD2 agrees at 8 bases. The germline gives CDR1 SEHNR, CDR2 FQNEAQ (reference sequence). The CDR3 has 15 amino acids. With 0 bases clipped from V and 3 bases from J, the junction kept 2 bases outside the gene matches. The CDR3 protein is CASSLARGGTDTQYF. CDR3 in DNA: TGTGCCAGCAGCTTAGCGCGCGGGGGGACAGATACGCAGTATTTT.

The chain is built from TRBV2 and TRBJ2-3; 8 positions agree with TRBD1. The V segment lost 7 bases and the J segment 0 bases; nucleotides outside the gene matches: 6. The CDR3 contains 15 residues. Germline-derived CDR1 and CDR2 are SNHLY and FYNNEI. CDR3 bases: TGTGCCAGCAAAAACAGGGGGACTAGCACAGATACGCAGTATTTT. It yields the protein CASKNRGTSTDTQYF.

The chain couples TRBV11-2 to TRBJ1-4; a weak D match, TRBD1 (5 bases). Germline assignment: CDR1 SGHAT and CDR2 FQNNGV. This CDR3 comprises 14 residues. V lost 5 bases and J lost 8, with 15 bases in between. The CDR3 is CASSPRGEGEKLFF. The CDR3 nucleotides are TGTGCCAGCAGCCCCCGGGGGGAGGGGGAAAAACTGTTTTTT.

This chain uses TRBV6-1 with TRBJ2-7; either TRBD1 or TRBD2 may fit D (5 bases each). Looked up from germline, CDR1 is MNHNS and CDR2 is SASEGT. CDR3 size: 15 residues. V was clipped by 6 bases and J by 6 bases, with 21 bases between them. This CDR3 reads CASSRRDVTTVEQYF. CDR3 bases: TGTGCCAGCAGCCGCCGGGACGTCACAACGGTCGAGCAGTACTTC.

This clone was seen only once. The gene calls are TRBV7-7 and TRBJ2-1, with D uncertain. Germline CDR1 and CDR2: SSHAT and FNYEAQ (reference sequence). Deletions cut 4 bases from V and 5 bases from J, with 9 bases between. The CDR3 covers 13 residues. This chain's CDR3 is CASSYTHNNEQFF. CDR3 coding DNA: TGTGCCAGCAGCTATACTCATAACAATGAGCAGTTCTTC.

The V gene is TRBV30, the J gene TRBJ2-2, with 8 positions matching TRBD1. V lost 2 bases, J lost 6 bases, and 2 bases stayed unmatched. Germline V lookup: CDR1 GTSNPN, CDR2 SVGIG (reference sequence). CDR3 length: 13 amino acids. CDR3 coding DNA: TGTGCCTGGAGTTCGACAGGGGCCGGGGAGCTGTTTTTT. This translates into CAWSSTGAGELFF.

This chain joins TRBV29-1 and TRBJ2-1; D not resolved. This CDR3 is 10 amino acids long. V was clipped by 1 base and J by 15 bases, with 10 bases between them. Germline V gene sequence: CDR1 SQVTM, CDR2 ANQGSEA. The CDR3 loop is CSVEVWTRFF. Here the CDR3 DNA reads TGCAGCGTTGAAGTGTGGACGCGGTTCTTC.

In its sample, this clone was seen once. The gene calls are TRBV15 and TRBJ1-1; TRBD1 matches at 9 bases. Trimming cost V 0 bases and J 4 bases; bases outside gene matches: 6. There are 16 residues in the CDR3. Germline loops: CDR1 LNHNV, CDR2 YYDKDF (reference sequence). CDR3 DNA sequence: TGTGCCACCAGCAGAGATATGGGACAGGGAAGCACTGAAGCTTTCTTT. Protein: CATSRDMGQGSTEAFF.

V gene TRBV5-1 combines with J gene TRBJ1-1; unclear D gene. Germline V lookup: CDR1 SGHRS, CDR2 YFSETQ. The germline V and J ends were trimmed by 2 bases and 3 bases, with 5 bases remaining between them. The CDR3 has 12 residues. CDR3 protein: CASSFGDTEAFF. The CDR3, as DNA: TGCGCCAGCAGCTTTGGGGACACTGAAGCTTTCTTT.

The chain carries TRBV19 and TRBJ2-1, with 11 positions matching TRBD2. Germline CDR1 is LNHDA and CDR2 is SQIVND (reference sequence). V was pared by 5 bases and J by 4 bases, with 4 bases of the junction left unmatched. This CDR3 contains 15 residues. The CDR3 DNA is TGTGCCAGTAGTGGGCTAGCGGGAGGATACAATGAGCAGTTCTTC. This codes for CASSGLAGGYNEQFF.

The chain has TRBV6-5 and TRBJ1-2, with no clear D. This CDR3 has 13 amino acids. The V and J ends lost 6 bases and 1 base respectively, with 9 bases between them. Germline values: CDR1 MNHEY, CDR2 SVGAGI. DNA of the CDR3: TGTGCCAGCAGACCTACACTTAACTATGGCTACACCTTC. Protein product: CASRPTLNYGYTF.

The V gene is TRBV5-1, the J gene TRBJ2-3; D may be TRBD1 or TRBD2 (6 bases each). The V gene's germline CDR1 is SGHRS and CDR2 YFSETQ. The CDR3 has 14 amino acids. V was shortened by 6 bases and J by 2 bases, with 13 bases between the two germline ends. The CDR3 DNA is TGCGCCAGCAAAGACCCGGGGGCCACAGATACGCAGTATTTT. Translation: CASKDPGATDTQYF.

This chain connects TRBV11-1 to TRBJ2-1, with 9 bases lining up with TRBD2. The CDR3 totals 15 residues. CDR1 and CDR2 from the germline V gene are SGHAT and FQDESV (reference sequence). V was pared by 7 bases and J by 0 bases, with 4 bases of the junction left unmatched. In DNA, the CDR3 is TGTGCCAGCACCCTGACTAGCGGCTCCTACAATGAGCAGTTCTTC. Protein sequence: CASTLTSGSYNEQFF.

The chain combines TRBV9 with TRBJ1-2; D remains unclear. The germline V and J ends were trimmed by 0 bases and 2 bases, with 5 bases remaining between them. This CDR3 region has 13 residues. Germline V lookup: CDR1 SGDLS, CDR2 YYNGEE. In DNA, the CDR3 is TGTGCCAGCAGCGTAGGAGGGAACTATGGCTACACCTTC. It is translated as CASSVGGNYGYTF.

The chain employs TRBV7-9 and TRBJ1-2; TRBD1 aligns across 10 bases. This CDR3 has 14 amino acids. Germline V gene data show CDR1 as SEHNR and CDR2 as FQNEAQ (reference sequence). V trimming: 4 bases; J trimming: 4 bases; junction bases outside the gene matches: 3. The CDR3 reads CASSYRTGGYGYTF. In DNA form, the CDR3 reads TGTGCCAGCAGCTACCGGACAGGGGGCTATGGCTACACCTTC.

The chain employs TRBV5-6 and TRBJ1-2; D uncertain. This CDR3 contains 13 residues. The germline V gene has CDR1 SGHDT and CDR2 YYEEEE. Between the trimmed V and J ends, which lost 5 bases and 6 bases, there was a span of 14 bases. The CDR3 DNA reads as TGTGCCAGCAGATCCCGACGGGGAAATGGCTACACCTTC. Amino acids: CASRSRRGNGYTF.

The rearrangement uses TRBV30 and TRBJ1-1, with 7 bases lining up with TRBD1. The CDR3 length is 13 residues. J gave up 7 bases and V 3 bases, and 8 bases lay outside the gene matches. Germline CDR1 GTSNPN, CDR2 SVGIG (reference sequence). CDR3 nucleotides: TGTGCCTGGAGCCGTAACCGGGACAGTGAAGCTTTCTTT. Translating gives CAWSRNRDSEAFF. Full variable domain (outside the CDR3, taken from reference TRBV30 and TRBJ1-1): SQTIHQWPATLVQPVGSPLSLECTVEGTSNPNLYWYRQAAGRGLQLLFYSVGIGQISSEVPQNLSASRPQDRQFILSSKKLLLSDSGFYLCAWSRNRDSEAFFGQGTRLTVV.

The V gene is TRBV5-5, the J gene TRBJ2-1; TRBD1 agrees at 7 bases. The junction had 8 bases not matched to a gene; V was cut back by 4 bases and J by 4 bases. Germline V gives CDR1 SGHKS, CDR2 YYEKEE (reference sequence). The CDR3 is made up of 15 amino acids. The CDR3 loop is CASSQGVTPYNEQFF. The DNA of the CDR3 is TGTGCCAGCAGCCAGGGGGTCACCCCTTACAATGAGCAGTTCTTC. Combining the CDR3 with reference TRBV5-5 and TRBJ2-1 gives the whole variable domain DAGVTQSPTHLIKTRGQQVTLRCSPISGHKSVSWYQQVLGQGPQFIFQYYEKEERGRGNFPDRFSARQFPNYSSELNVNALLLGDSALYLCASSQGVTPYNEQFFGPGTRLTVL.

The chain recombines TRBV14 with TRBJ1-1, with D perhaps matching TRBD1 (5 bases). The CDR3 contains 11 residues. Germline CDR1 reads SGHDN; CDR2 reads FVKESK. V was pared by 8 bases and J by 3 bases, with 7 bases between. CDR3 sequence (DNA): TGTGCCAGCGGGGCCGACACTGAAGCTTTCTTT. Translated, it gives CASGADTEAFF.

The chain links TRBV10-3 to TRBJ1-1; D uncertain. CDR1 is ENHRY and CDR2 is SYGVKD in the germline V gene. This CDR3 has 15 residues. The V gene lost 3 bases and the J gene lost 0 bases, with 11 bases spanning the gap. The CDR3 DNA follows: TGTGCCATCAGTGATGAGGCGGTTATGAACACTGAAGCTTTCTTT. Amino acid sequence: CAISDEAVMNTEAFF.

As for this clone: This CDR3 is also generated by other DNA sequences in the sample. The chain carries TRBV7-6 and TRBJ1-2; D remains ambiguous. The CDR3 totals 13 residues. Germline assignment: CDR1 SGHVS and CDR2 FNYEAQ. V lost 5 bases and J lost 1, with 8 bases in between. CDR3 protein: CASSPTGNYGYTF. The CDR3 region has the DNA TGTGCCAGCAGCCCGACCGGTAACTATGGCTACACCTTC.